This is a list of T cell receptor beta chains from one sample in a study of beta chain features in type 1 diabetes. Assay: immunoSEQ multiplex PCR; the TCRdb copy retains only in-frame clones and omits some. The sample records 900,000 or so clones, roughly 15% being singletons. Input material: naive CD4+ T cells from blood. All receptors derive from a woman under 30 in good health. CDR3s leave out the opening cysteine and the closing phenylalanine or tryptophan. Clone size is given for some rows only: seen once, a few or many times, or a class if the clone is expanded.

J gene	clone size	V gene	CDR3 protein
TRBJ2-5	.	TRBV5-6	ASSFTQTQETQY
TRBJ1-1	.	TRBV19	ASSIGGANKNTEAF
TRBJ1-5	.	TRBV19	ASSGRTGLGSQPQH
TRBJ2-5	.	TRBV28	ASIGLRTGGKETQY
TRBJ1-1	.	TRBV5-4	ASSLVQGGTEAF
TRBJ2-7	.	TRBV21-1	ASIGRAFLH
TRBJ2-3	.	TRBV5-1	ASSSSDTQY
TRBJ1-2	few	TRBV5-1	ASSLDRAAGYT
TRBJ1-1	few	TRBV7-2	ASSPRGTGNLNTEAF
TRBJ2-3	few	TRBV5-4	ASSLGGGRHTDTQY
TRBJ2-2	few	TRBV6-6	ASRSQGTGELF
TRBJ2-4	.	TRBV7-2	ASSRTGYIQY
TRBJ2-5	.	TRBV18	ASSLQGARETQY
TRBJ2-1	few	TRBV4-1	ASRHSADRGLRNEQF
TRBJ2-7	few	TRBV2	ASSESEISGNEQY
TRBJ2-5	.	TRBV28	ASSRLGSRGETQY
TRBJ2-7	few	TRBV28	ASSTTTSGTREQY
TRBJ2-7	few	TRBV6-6	AIRSAESYEQY
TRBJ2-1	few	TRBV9	ASSVGLAGYNEQF
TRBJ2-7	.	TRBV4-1	ASSQDWGLSPPYEQY
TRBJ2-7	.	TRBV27	ASKGEQY
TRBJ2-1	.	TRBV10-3	AIRLGESSYNEQF
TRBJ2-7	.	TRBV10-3	AISGRTGGAYRDEQY
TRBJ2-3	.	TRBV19	ASSIKRDTQY
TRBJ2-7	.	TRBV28	ASRTPSSYEQY
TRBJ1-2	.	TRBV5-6	ASSLGRVFSYT
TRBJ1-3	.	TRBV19	ASRPGGARSGNTIY
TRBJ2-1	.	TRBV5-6	ASSFLGPRDEQF
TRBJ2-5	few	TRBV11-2	ASSLEVYQETQY
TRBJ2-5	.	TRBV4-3	ASSQDLTNGLAGGETQY
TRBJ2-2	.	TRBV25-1	ASSDFTGELF
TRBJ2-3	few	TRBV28	ASSLRPDTQY
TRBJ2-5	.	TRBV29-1	SAQQETQY
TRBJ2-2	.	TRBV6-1	ASPGLANTGELF
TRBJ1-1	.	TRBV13	ASSAAGNTEAF
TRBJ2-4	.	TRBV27	ASSRKTSSKNIQY
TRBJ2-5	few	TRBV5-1	ASRGLAGEETQY
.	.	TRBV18	ASSPSGGGYEQY
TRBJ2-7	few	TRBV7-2	ASTPLLSGTVHYEQY
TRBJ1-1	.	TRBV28	ASSAWGFEVVDTEAF
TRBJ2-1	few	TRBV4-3	ASSQETGLASIDEQF
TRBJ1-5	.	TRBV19	ASSPLNQPQH
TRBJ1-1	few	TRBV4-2	ASSQESRPNTEAF